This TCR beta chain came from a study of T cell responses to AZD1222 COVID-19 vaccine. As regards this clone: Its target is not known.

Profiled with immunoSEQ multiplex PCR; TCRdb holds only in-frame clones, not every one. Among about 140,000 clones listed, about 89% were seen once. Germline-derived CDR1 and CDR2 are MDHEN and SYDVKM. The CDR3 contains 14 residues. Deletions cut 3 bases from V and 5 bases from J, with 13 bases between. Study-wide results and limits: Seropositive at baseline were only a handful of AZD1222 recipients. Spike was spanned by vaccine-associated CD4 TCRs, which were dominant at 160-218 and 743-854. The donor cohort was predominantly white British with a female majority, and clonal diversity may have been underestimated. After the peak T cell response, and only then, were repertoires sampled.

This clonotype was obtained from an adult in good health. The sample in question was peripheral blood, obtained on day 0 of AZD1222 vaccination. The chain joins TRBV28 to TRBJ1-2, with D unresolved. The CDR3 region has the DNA TGTGCCAGCAGTTTCCAACACGGAGGGTATGGCTACACCTTC. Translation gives CASSFQHGGYGYTF.